This TCR beta chain stems from a study of shared clonotypes between healthy human individuals. Caucasian adults residing in Nashville, Tennessee made up all the donors. Data came from immunoSEQ multiplex PCR; TCRdb stores just in-frame clones and leaves some out. Of about 2.4 million clones in the sample, 93% were seen once. The sample taken for sequencing was naive CD4+ T cells from PBMCs. Subset defined: CD45RA+ positively selected. The TCR was taken from a man younger than 30 in good health. Some clones in this sample may be carry-over from other donors' samples.

CDR3 nucleotides: TGTGCCAGCAAAGGGATCATGGCGGGCACAGATACGCAGTATTTT. It translates to CASKGIMAGTDTQYF. The rearrangement links TRBV2 to TRBJ2-3; no reliable D call. V was clipped by 7 bases and J by 1 base, with 15 bases between them. The length of the CDR3 is 15 residues. CDR1 is SNHLY and CDR2 is FYNNEI in the germline V gene.